A single sample is the source of the 6 T cell receptor beta chains below, sequenced in a study of T cell responses to AZD1222 COVID-19 vaccine. Produced via immunoSEQ multiplex PCR; TCRdb's table is partial and in-frame only. The sample has some 150,000 clones; 90% are singletons. The material was peripheral blood, obtained on day 0 of AZD1222 vaccination. Every receptor here comes from an adult in good health.

This CDR3 reads CASSLQGNTEAFF. The DNA of the CDR3 is TGTGCCAGCAGCTTACAGGGGAACACTGAAGCTTTCTTT. This chain joins TRBV7-2 and TRBJ1-1; TRBD1 is a possible D gene (5 bases). The V end lost 2 bases, the J end lost 1 base, and 5 bases lay between the germline ends. The germline V gene has CDR1 SGHTA and CDR2 FQGNSA. The CDR3 consists of 13 residues.

This clone has a single count. The chain employs TRBV27 and TRBJ2-1; 9 bases fit TRBD2. Germline trimming cut 7 bases from V and 4 bases from J; bases unmatched to any gene: 14. Per the germline V gene, CDR1 is MNHEY and CDR2 is SMNVEV (reference sequence). The CDR3 is 17 amino acids. This CDR3 is CASTRKGALAGYNEQFF. The DNA for the CDR3 is TGTGCCAGCACCCGAAAAGGGGCACTAGCGGGTTACAATGAGCAGTTCTTC.

The chain employs TRBV6-4 and TRBJ1-5; D unresolved. V was pared by 4 bases and J by 6 bases, with 10 bases between. There are 13 residues in the CDR3. The germline V gene has CDR1 MRHNA and CDR2 SNTAGT. CDR3 region: CASSAGWGQPQHF. In nucleotides, the CDR3 is TGTGCCAGCAGTGCAGGTTGGGGTCAGCCCCAGCATTTT.

The count of this clone is one. The chain employs TRBV3-1 (or the pseudogene TRBV3-2) and TRBJ1-2; D call uncertain. CDR1 and CDR2 (germline): LGHDT, YNNKEL (reference sequence). Trimming removed 2 bases at V and 3 bases at J, with 4 bases between. CDR3 size: 12 residues. CDR3 DNA: TGTGCCAGCAGCCAATCGTACTATGGCTACACCTTC. The encoded protein is CASSQSYYGYTF.

The CDR3 nucleotides read TGTGCCAGCAGCTTATCGATAGAAAGGCGAGGAGAGCAGTACTTC. It encodes CASSLSIERRGEQYF. V usage is TRBV7-6 and J usage is TRBJ2-7, with D uncertain. The germline V gene encodes CDR1 SGHVS and CDR2 FNYEAQ. The CDR3 is made up of 15 amino acids. Trimming removed 2 bases from V and 7 bases from J, with 18 bases in between.

For the CDR3, the DNA is TGTGCCAGCAGTGAAGACAGGGGACGACAGCCCCAGCATTTT. It encodes CASSEDRGRQPQHF. The chain uses TRBV2 and TRBJ1-5; 7 bases fit TRBD1. Germline V gene lookup returns CDR1 SNHLY and CDR2 FYNNEI. V dropped 1 base and J dropped 7; count of bases not matched to a gene: 4. This CDR3 is built from 14 residues.